This T cell receptor beta chain was sequenced in a study of blood T cells in healthy people across ages. Per the germline V gene, CDR1 is WNHNN and CDR2 is SYGVQD (reference sequence). This CDR3 has 16 residues. J gave up 4 bases and V 2 bases, and 7 bases lay outside the gene matches. Study-wide results and caveats: Reliance upon unsorted PBMCs precluded definitive naive versus antigen-experienced comparison. Strongly correlated with naive T cell percentage was TCR beta diversity.

Next came a second PCR, run for about 7 to 12 cycles, which used a sample-barcoded 5' primer along with a J-beta primer mix. Each cDNA was tagged by a template-switch adaptor containing 12 random nucleotides. TCRdb re-called the 5' RACE reads with MiXCR, one entry per CDR3 protein. The data show almost 1 million distinct CDR3 sequences, with 45% to 60% seen just once and about a fifth held by the top ten. With each sample, at least 5.5 micrograms of total RNA were extracted. Points on this clonotype: What it binds is not known.

The sequencing input was blood. This chain links TRBV10-1 with TRBJ2-5; 10 nucleotides align to TRBD1. The TCR was taken from a woman aged 60-70 years in good health. Here the CDR3 DNA reads TGCGCCAGCAGTGAGGTCAAGGGACAGGGGATAGAGACCCAGTACTTC. Encoded protein: CASSEVKGQGIETQYF.